These 6 T cell receptor beta chains originate from one sample sequenced in a study of spatial heterogeneity in lung cancer (dated by TCRdb to between 2018 and 2021). Libraries were made using 5' RACE. These reads were obtained on a NextSeq 500. In-frame beta chains were kept once TCRdb had trimmed the public reads at Q25 with fastp and called clones with MiXCR. Rows with one shared CDR3 protein collapse into an entry with the most common genes and DNA. Across this sample there are around 66,000 distinct CDR3 sequences, with nearly 6.5% seen only once. About 15% of the sample goes to the ten largest clones. Per the publication, the time point label means: sample taken at primary tumor resection. The source was PBMCs, collected at surgery. The receptor source for this set is a female donor with early-stage non-small cell lung cancer.

On this clonotype itself: It may be a read error: a sequence one base away is much more abundant. Since no conserved phenylalanine or tryptophan closes the CDR3, a read error is the likely cause. This chain links TRBV9 with TRBJ2-5; D gene unclear. The length of the CDR3 is 13 residues. V dropped 3 bases and J dropped 5 bases, with 11 bases sitting between them. The germline gives CDR1 SGDLS, CDR2 YYNGEE. CDR3 sequence: CASSAPMAETQYY. The CDR3 DNA is TGTGCCAGCAGCGCCCCCATGGCCGAGACCCAGTACTAC.

About this clonotype itself: An end of the junction differs from the germline gene, which may be a read error. V is TRBV24-1 and J is TRBJ2-1, with 8 bases aligning to TRBD1. In germline, CDR1 is KGHDR, CDR2 SFDVKD. This CDR3 is built from 14 residues. CDR3 residues: CATRGTGGTDEQSF. CDR3 DNA sequence: TGTGCCACCCGAGGGACAGGTGGGACGGATGAGCAGTCCTTC.

This clonotype has more than one count but fewer than ten. The V and J genes are TRBV29-1 and TRBJ1-3; no reliable D call. This CDR3 has 11 residues. CDR1 is SQVTM and CDR2 is ANQGSEA in the germline V gene. Trimming took 7 bases from V and 4 from J, leaving 8 bases between them. CDR3 residues: CSANSGNTIYF. CDR3 sequence (DNA): TGCAGCGCTAACTCCGGAAACACCATATATTTT.

This clonotype was detected many times. This chain connects TRBV6-1 to TRBJ2-2, with D maybe TRBD1 (6 bases). The CDR3 loop spans 15 amino acids. CDR1 is MNHNS and CDR2 is SASEGT in the germline V gene. V dropped 9 bases and J dropped 2 bases, with 16 bases sitting between them. CDR3 protein: CASFTPGQNTGELFF. DNA for the CDR3: TGTGCCAGTTTTACTCCGGGACAAAACACCGGGGAGCTGTTTTTT.

On this clonotype: A read error may explain this, as a much larger clone is one base away. The rearrangement links TRBV7-3 to TRBJ2-1; TRBD1 might be the D (5 bases). CDR1 and CDR2 from the germline V gene are SGHTA and FQGTGA. V gave up 1 base and J gave up 7 bases, with 11 bases separating them. The CDR3 is made up of 14 amino acids. The CDR3 here is CASSLIVGANEQFF. In DNA, the CDR3 is TGTGCCAGCAGCTTAATTGTAGGGGCTAATGAGCAGTTCTTC. The full variable domain, its missing parts supplied by reference TRBV7-3 and TRBJ2-1, is GAGVSQTPSNKVTEKGKYVELRCDPISGHTALYWYRQSLGQGPEFLIYFQGTGAADDSGLPNDRFFAVRPEGSVSTLKIQRTERGDSAVYLCASSLIVGANEQFFGPGTRLTVL.

There are many counts of this clonotype. V usage is TRBV28 and J usage is TRBJ2-7, with 7 bases that match TRBD1. CDR1 MDHEN and CDR2 SYDVKM come from the germline V gene. The V gene end was trimmed by 7 bases and the J gene end by 4 bases; junction bases not matched to a gene: 10. The CDR3 has 14 amino acids. As DNA, the CDR3 is TGTGCCAGCACCCCGGACAGGCCACTTTACGAGCAGTACTTC. Its protein is CASTPDRPLYEQYF.